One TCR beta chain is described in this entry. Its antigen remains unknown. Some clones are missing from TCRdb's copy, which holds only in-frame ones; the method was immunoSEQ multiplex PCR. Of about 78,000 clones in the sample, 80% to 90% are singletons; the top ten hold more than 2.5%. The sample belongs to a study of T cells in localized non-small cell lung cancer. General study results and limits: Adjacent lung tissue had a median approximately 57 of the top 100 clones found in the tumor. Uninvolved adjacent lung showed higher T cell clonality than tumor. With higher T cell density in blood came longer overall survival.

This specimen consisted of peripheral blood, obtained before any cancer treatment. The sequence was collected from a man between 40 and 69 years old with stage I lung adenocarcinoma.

CDR3 sequence (DNA): TGTGCCAGCAGCTTCGGGATGGGCTCAGATACGCAGTATTTT. It yields the protein CASSFGMGSDTQYF. The genes are TRBV7-3 and TRBJ2-3; the D gene is possibly TRBD2 (5 bases). Germline-derived CDR1 and CDR2 are SGHTA and FQGTGA. The V end was cut by 3 bases, the J end by 4 bases, with 11 bases between. This CDR3 contains 14 residues. Looking up the rest from reference TRBV7-3 and TRBJ2-3 gives the full variable domain: GAGVSQTPSNKVTEKGKYVELRCDPISGHTALYWYRQSLGQGPEFLIYFQGTGAADDSGLPNDRFFAVRPEGSVSTLKIQRTERGDSAVYLCASSFGMGSDTQYFGPGTRLTVL.